A selection of T cell receptor beta chains follows, all from one sample in a study of blood T cell repertoires in COVID-19. Libraries were prepared by immunoSEQ multiplex PCR; TCRdb keeps only in-frame clonotypes and omits some of them. The table has about 190,000 clones, roughly 78% seen once. What was sequenced was peripheral blood. The receptors were sampled from a woman aged 80 or over with active or convalescent COVID-19. CDR3s include the opening cysteine and the closing phenylalanine or tryptophan. Each record gives: J gene, clone size, V gene, D gene, CDR3 protein, CDR3 DNA. The D gene is left open where the match is weak. The size entry is marked missing in some rows and otherwise reads once, few, many or a size class.

>TRBJ2-2|many|TRBV29-1|TRBD1
CSYRDSNTGELFF
TGCAGCTACCGGGACAGCAACACCGGGGAGCTGTTTTTT
>TRBJ1-1|once|TRBV12-5|-
CASGFAEMNTEAFF
TGTGCTAGTGGTTTCGCAGAAATGAACACTGAAGCTTTCTTT
>TRBJ2-2|-|TRBV4-1|TRBD1
CASSQGQGAVSSGELFF
TGCGCCAGCAGCCAGGGACAGGGGGCTGTGAGTTCCGGGGAGCTGTTTTTT
>TRBJ1-2|few|TRBV28|-
CASRSGVGYTF
TGTGCCAGCAGGTCCGGGGTCGGCTACACCTTC
>TRBJ2-2|-|TRBV11-2|-
CASLAGNTGELFF
TGTGCCAGCCTCGCCGGGAACACCGGGGAGCTGTTTTTT
>TRBJ2-1|-|TRBV30|TRBD2
CAWSPTSGKSYNEQFF
TGTGCCTGGAGTCCCACTAGCGGAAAATCCTACAATGAGCAGTTCTTC
>TRBJ1-6|few|TRBV2|-
CASRHDTAGDSPLHF
TGTGCCAGCAGGCACGACACCGCCGGGGATTCACCCCTCCACTTT
>TRBJ2-3|once|TRBV5-1|-
CASSSGQSTDTQYF
TGCGCCAGCAGCTCCGGACAGAGCACAGATACGCAGTATTTT
>TRBJ1-1|-|TRBV28|-
CASSLIRQAEAFF
TGTGCCAGCAGTCTCATCCGACAAGCTGAAGCTTTCTTT
>TRBJ2-7|-|TRBV13|-
CASSLGVRGSYEQYF
TGTGCCAGCAGCTTAGGCGTCAGGGGCTCCTACGAGCAGTACTTC
>TRBJ2-1|-|TRBV11-2|-
CASSLDREGEQFF
TGTGCCAGCAGCTTAGACAGGGAAGGTGAGCAGTTCTTC
>TRBJ1-4|-|TRBV24-1|-
CATSDEQEKLFF
TGTGCCACCAGTGATGAACAGGAAAAACTGTTTTTT
>TRBJ2-3|once|TRBV5-1|TRBD2
CASSLASGATDTQYF
TGCGCCAGCAGCTTGGCCAGCGGGGCCACAGATACGCAGTATTTT
>TRBJ2-6|-|TRBV2|-
CASSERGQGTPGANVLTF
TGTGCCAGCAGTGAACGGGGTCAGGGGACGCCTGGGGCCAACGTCCTGACTTTC
>TRBJ2-5|-|TRBV7-2|-
CASSPGRGQETQYF
TGTGCCAGCAGCCCCGGACGGGGTCAAGAGACCCAGTACTTC
>TRBJ2-2|few|TRBV19|TRBD1
CATKDRGLGGTGELFF
TGTGCCACCAAGGACAGGGGGCTCGGAGGCACCGGGGAGCTGTTTTTT
>TRBJ2-1|-|TRBV15|-
CATSREGVSYNEQFF
TGTGCCACCAGCAGAGAGGGAGTCTCCTACAATGAGCAGTTCTTC
>TRBJ2-1|-|TRBV27|TRBD2
CASSFSGANNEQFF
TGTGCCAGCAGTTTTAGCGGGGCTAACAATGAGCAGTTCTTC
>TRBJ1-4|-|TRBV10-3|TRBD1
CAISDGQGDEKLFF
TGTGCCATCAGTGACGGACAGGGGGATGAAAAACTGTTTTTT
>TRBJ1-4|-|TRBV19|-
CASSMEGIEKLFF
TGTGCCAGTAGTATGGAGGGTATCGAAAAACTGTTTTTT
>TRBJ1-5|-|TRBV6-5|-
CASTSRQGVQPQHF
TGTGCCAGCACCTCCCGCCAGGGTGTCCAGCCCCAGCATTTT
>TRBJ1-5|-|TRBV19|TRBD1
CASSIVTGVSNQPQHF
TGTGCCAGTAGTATTGTAACAGGGGTTAGCAATCAGCCCCAGCATTTT
>TRBJ1-1|-|TRBV19|TRBD1
CASSAQGATEAFF
TGTGCCAGTAGTGCACAGGGGGCCACTGAAGCTTTCTTT
>TRBJ1-1|-|TRBV7-8|-
CASSSFTGSTEAFF
TGTGCCAGCAGCTCCTTCACAGGGTCCACTGAAGCTTTCTTT
>TRBJ1-3|-|TRBV2|TRBD1
CASTGFRQGSSGNTIYF
TGTGCCAGCACCGGATTTCGACAGGGGAGCTCTGGAAACACCATATATTTT
>TRBJ1-1|-|TRBV27|-
CASSPLSGRAEAFF
TGTGCCAGCAGCCCCCTGTCAGGGCGCGCTGAAGCTTTCTTT
>TRBJ2-5|-|TRBV9|TRBD2
CASSVVREGTQYF
TGTGCCAGCAGCGTAGTCAGGGAGGGGACCCAGTACTTC
>TRBJ1-4|-|TRBV28|-
CASSLFAGANEKLFF
TGTGCCAGCAGTTTGTTTGCAGGGGCTAATGAAAAACTGTTTTTT
>TRBJ2-5|-|TRBV2|-
CASSEDKGGWMGETQYF
TGTGCCAGCAGTGAAGATAAGGGAGGTTGGATGGGGGAGACCCAGTACTTC
>TRBJ2-7|-|TRBV5-4|TRBD1
CASRRDSSYEQYF
TGTGCCAGCAGACGGGACAGCTCCTACGAGCAGTACTTC
>TRBJ2-1|-|TRBV19|TRBD2
CASSVSGGFYNEQFF
TGTGCCAGTAGTGTAAGCGGGGGGTTCTACAATGAGCAGTTCTTC
>TRBJ2-7|-|TRBV4-1|TRBD2
CASSQFPGRVYEQYF
TGCGCCAGCAGCCAATTTCCTGGGAGGGTCTACGAGCAGTACTTC
>TRBJ1-3|-|TRBV4-1|TRBD1
CASSEARGLGGNTIYF
TGCGCCAGCAGCGAGGCCAGGGGGCTCGGGGGAAACACCATATATTTT
>TRBJ2-7|-|TRBV7-9|-
CASNSGPGEQYF
TGTGCCAGCAATTCAGGGCCCGGGGAGCAGTACTTC
>TRBJ2-4|-|TRBV29-1|-
CSVSIVSLKNIQYF
TGCAGCGTTTCGATCGTGTCACTGAAAAACATTCAGTACTTC
>TRBJ2-6|-|TRBV5-1|-
CASSERPAISGANVLTF
TGCGCCAGCTCGGAGCGACCCGCAATCTCTGGGGCCAACGTCCTGACTTTC
>TRBJ2-7|-|TRBV12-2|-
CASRLRTRGMYF
TGTGCAAGTCGCTTAAGGACTAGGGGGATGTACTTC
>TRBJ2-1|once|TRBV5-1|TRBD2
CASSLLAGGYNEQFF
TGCGCCAGCAGCTTGCTAGCGGGGGGGTACAATGAGCAGTTCTTC
>TRBJ1-1|few|TRBV4-1|-
CASSQGQRLLNTEAFF
TGCGCCAGCAGCCAAGGCCAACGACTACTAAACACTGAAGCTTTCTTT
>TRBJ2-7|-|TRBV30|TRBD2
CAWSIAGGREQYF
TGTGCCTGGAGTATAGCGGGGGGGCGCGAGCAGTACTTC
>TRBJ2-5|-|TRBV18|TRBD1
CASSPNTRAAGGETQYF
TGTGCCAGCTCACCTAACACAAGAGCGGCAGGGGGAGAGACCCAGTACTTC
>TRBJ2-7|-|TRBV5-6|-
CASSDQGAGGYEQYF
TGTGCCAGCAGCGACCAGGGAGCCGGGGGCTACGAGCAGTACTTC
>TRBJ2-5|-|TRBV24-1|-
CATSDPGTLGETQYF
TGTGCCACCAGTGATCCCGGGACTCTGGGTGAGACCCAGTACTTC
>TRBJ1-2|-|TRBV28|TRBD1
CASSGQERGYTF
TGTGCCAGCAGTGGACAGGAGCGTGGCTACACCTTC